This record concerns one T cell receptor (beta chain) sequence. Sequencing used immunoSEQ multiplex PCR; TCRdb keeps in-frame clones, though not all of them. The sample records some 46,000 clones, just under 95% being singletons. The sample comes from a study of graft-versus-host responses after intestinal transplantation. Study context: Tacrolimus plus steroids were given to all recipients for two to three years, preceded by anti-thymocyte globulin induction.

V was pared by 5 bases and J by 3 bases, with 5 bases between. This CDR3 is built from 13 residues. Germline values: CDR1 MNHEY, CDR2 SMNVEV (reference sequence). The material was PBMCs, obtained about 11 months after intestinal transplant. The source of this sequence is a human patient who received an intestinal transplant, so some T cells may come from the graft donor. The gene calls are TRBV27 and TRBJ1-6; D uncertain. CDR3 bases: TGTGCCAGCAGTCCAGGCTATAATTCACCCCTCCACTTT. It encodes CASSPGYNSPLHF.